One TCR beta chain is described in this entry. This entry comes from a study of blood T cell repertoires in COVID-19. The germline gives CDR1 SGHRS, CDR2 YFSETQ. The CDR3 runs to 15 residues. Trimming took 0 bases from V and 8 from J, leaving 15 bases between them. Measured with immunoSEQ multiplex PCR; TCRdb has only the in-frame clones, and not every one. The profile covers approximately 190,000 clones, with about 85% appearing a single time and less than 20% taken by the ten largest. The sequenced sample was peripheral blood. J is TRBJ2-4 and V is TRBV5-1, with D possibly TRBD1 on 6 matching bases. This TCR came from a human donor in a cohort sampled during active COVID-19. In nucleotides, the CDR3 is TGCGCCAGCAGCTTGGCAAGGGACACATCAGACATTCAGTACTTC. Translated: CASSLARDTSDIQYF.